Each of the 32 T cell receptor beta chains below was sequenced from the same sample in a study of regulatory T cells in long-lasting Graves disease. Through Arm-PCR of CDR3 regions and iRepertoire HTBI primers, TCR beta libraries were built. In TCRdb, the multiplex PCR reads were re-called with MiXCR into one record per CDR3 protein. The repertoire holds roughly 420,000 distinct CDR3 sequences, with about 17% as singletons. Time point here: newly diagnosed GD, antithyroid drugs for less than 3 months. Extracted PBMC RNA gave rise to the TCR library. These data were also reused for a study on T cells in Graves' hyperthyroidism and ophthalmopathy.

The input for sequencing was peripheral blood mononuclear cells (PBMCs), taken at new diagnosis, from a patient treated with antithyroid drugs. The receptor source for this set is a woman younger than 35 with Graves disease.

By frequency in the sample, this clonotype is medium-sized. This chain links TRBV28 with TRBJ2-1; D remains ambiguous. CDR3 length: 16 amino acids. The germline gives CDR1 MDHEN, CDR2 SYDVKM. With 2 bases removed from V and 9 bases from J, the gap between germline ends came to 20 bases. The DNA of the CDR3 is TGTGCCAGCAGTTTAGTTCTCGGCTTATCAATCAGTGAGCAGTTCTTC. Its translation is CASSLVLGLSISEQFF.

This clonotype was seen just once. This sequence joins TRBV6-1 and TRBJ2-7, with TRBD1 identical over 7 bases. CDR3 size: 14 residues. J was trimmed by 5 bases and V by 6 bases; bases with no gene match: 10. Looked up from germline, CDR1 is MNHNS and CDR2 is SASEGT. The CDR3 nucleotides are TGTGCCAGCAGCTCCAGGGGGAGCTCGAACGAGCAGTACTTC. It yields the protein CASSSRGSSNEQYF.

This clonotype was detected many times. The J gene is TRBJ2-7, the V gene TRBV27; D remains ambiguous. The CDR3 contains 14 residues. With 5 bases removed from V and 3 bases from J, the gap between germline ends came to 14 bases. Looked up from germline, CDR1 is MNHEY and CDR2 is SMNVEV (reference sequence). CDR3 region: CASSTTTPYYEQYF. The CDR3, as DNA: TGTGCCAGCAGTACCACGACACCATACTACGAGCAGTACTTC.

The chain is built from TRBV7-8 and TRBJ2-2, with 9 bases lining up with TRBD1. The CDR3 consists of 16 residues. With 5 bases clipped from V and 1 base from J, the junction kept 5 bases outside the gene matches. Looked up from germline, CDR1 is SGHVS and CDR2 is FQNEAQ. CDR3: CASSGYRGQNTGELFF. Written as DNA, the CDR3 is TGTGCCAGCAGCGGCTACAGGGGGCAGAACACCGGGGAGCTGTTTTTT.

This clonotype was detected only a few times. The chain has TRBV20-1 and TRBJ1-3, with 7 nucleotides matching TRBD1. The ends lost 7 bases at V and 2 bases at J; junction bases unmatched: 14. There are 16 residues in the CDR3. Germline-derived CDR1 and CDR2 are DFQATT and SNEGSKA (reference sequence). CDR3 nucleotide sequence: TGCAGTGTTTCTAGACAGGGAAAGGATGCTGGAAACACCATATATTTT. Translation: CSVSRQGKDAGNTIYF.

There are many counts of this clonotype. The chain has TRBV7-9 and TRBJ1-3; D gene uncertain. The ends were cut back, 9 bases at V and 2 bases at J, with 8 bases in the middle. Germline V gene sequence: CDR1 SEHNR, CDR2 FQNEAQ (reference sequence). This CDR3 region has 12 residues. The CDR3 sequence is CASGLTGNTIYF. CDR3 DNA sequence: TGTGCCAGTGGGCTGACTGGAAACACCATATATTTT.

The DNA for the CDR3 is TGTGCCAGCAGTTTCGCTAGCGGGAGCCCCGGGGAGCTGTTTTTT. As protein: CASSFASGSPGELFF. This sequence joins TRBV28 and TRBJ2-2, with 10 bases aligning to TRBD2. Germline V gene lookup returns CDR1 MDHEN and CDR2 SYDVKM. The V segment lost 3 bases and the J segment 6 bases; nucleotides outside the gene matches: 4. The CDR3 extends over 15 amino acids.

The CDR3 reads CAVSGRQETQYF. The CDR3 region has the DNA TGTGCTGTAAGCGGGCGACAAGAGACCCAGTACTTC. This chain links TRBV7-7 with TRBJ2-5, with D possibly being TRBD2 (6 bases). Per germline, CDR1 SSHAT and CDR2 FNYEAQ (reference sequence). CDR3 size: 12 residues.

In its sample, this clonotype was seen many times. The DNA for the CDR3 is TGTGCCAGCAGTTTAGCGCTAAACTGGGATGAGCAGTTCTTC. Encoded protein: CASSLALNWDEQFF. This chain uses TRBV12-3 or TRBV12-4 with TRBJ2-1; D remains unclear. Trimming removed 0 bases at V and 8 bases at J, with 11 bases between. This CDR3 spans 14 amino acids.

At least ten counts were recorded for this clonotype. The chain carries TRBV28 and TRBJ1-1; 9 bases are shared with TRBD1. This CDR3 spans 18 amino acids. CDR1 MDHEN and CDR2 SYDVKM come from the germline V gene. The J segment lost 7 bases and the V segment lost 5 bases, leaving 20 bases of the junction unmatched. The CDR3 DNA is TGTGCCAGCAGTGCACTTCTGTTTAACAGGGGGCGTTCCGGTGAAGCTTTCTTT. This sequence encodes CASSALLFNRGRSGEAFF.

Ten or more counts support this clonotype. The rearrangement links TRBV9 to TRBJ2-3; tentative D call: TRBD2 (6 bases). The germline V gene encodes CDR1 SGDLS and CDR2 YYNGEE. CDR3 length: 15 residues. Trimming shortened V by 3 bases and J by 4 bases, and 15 bases separated the two germline ends. CDR3 sequence (DNA): TGTGCCAGCAGCGCTACTAGCTCACGTGCAGATACGCAGTATTTT. Its translation: CASSATSSRADTQYF.

CDR3 protein: CASSDEPDQGTSPNTGELFF. The CDR3 DNA reads as TGTGCCAGCAGTGACGAACCGGACCAGGGGACTAGCCCGAACACCGGGGAGCTGTTTTTT. The gene calls are TRBV2 and TRBJ2-2; TRBD2 aligns across 9 bases. V trimming: 3 bases; J trimming: 0 bases; junction bases outside the gene matches: 14. The germline gives CDR1 SNHLY, CDR2 FYNNEI. This CDR3 has 20 amino acids.

This clonotype turned up a few times. The rearrangement joins TRBV27 to TRBJ2-2; possibly TRBD1 for D (5 bases). V lost 5 bases to trimming and J lost 2 bases, with 12 bases between them. CDR1 MNHEY and CDR2 SMNVEV come from the germline V gene (reference sequence). The CDR3 contains 15 residues. The CDR3 here is CASSNQGINTGELFF. The CDR3, as DNA: TGTGCCAGCAGTAACCAGGGAATCAACACCGGGGAGCTGTTTTTT.

The chain employs TRBV27 and TRBJ2-3; 7 bases are shared with TRBD2. The length of the CDR3 is 16 residues. The germline gives CDR1 MNHEY, CDR2 SMNVEV (reference sequence). The J segment lost 4 bases and the V segment lost 6 bases, leaving 13 bases of the junction unmatched. The CDR3 DNA reads TGTGCCAGCAGCCCTCCCTGGGGAGGGCGCGCAGATACGCAGTATTTT. This translates into CASSPPWGGRADTQYF.

The gene calls are TRBV5-1 and TRBJ2-2; D is possibly TRBD2 (6 bases). Germline loops: CDR1 SGHRS, CDR2 YFSETQ. Trimming stripped 5 bases from V and 4 bases from J, with 9 bases between. This CDR3 is 13 amino acids long. CDR3 DNA sequence: TGCGCCAGCAGTGTAGCGGCCACCGGGGAGCTGTTTTTT. Translation: CASSVAATGELFF.

The table lists this clonotype with many counts. V gene TRBV11-2 combines with J gene TRBJ2-3; perhaps TRBD1 as D (6 bases). Germline CDR1 is SGHAT and CDR2 is FQNNGV. CDR3 size: 15 residues. V shed 5 bases and J shed 0 bases, with 12 bases lying between them. CDR3 sequence (DNA): TGTGCCAGCAGCCTACAGGGTTACAGCACAGATACGCAGTATTTT. Its protein is CASSLQGYSTDTQYF.

The rearrangement links TRBV13 to TRBJ2-3; 12 bases are shared with TRBD2. Germline CDR1 and CDR2: PRHDT and FYEKMQ (reference sequence). The CDR3 is 17 residues long. The J segment lost 6 bases and the V segment lost 5 bases, leaving 12 bases of the junction unmatched. The CDR3 protein is CASSTGLAGGYSDTQYF. The CDR3 DNA reads as TGTGCCAGCAGCACCGGTCTAGCGGGAGGGTATTCGGATACGCAGTATTTT.

The table lists this clonotype with a few counts. This chain joins TRBV20-1 and TRBJ1-1, with D tentatively TRBD1 (5 bases). The CDR3 totals 13 residues. CDR1 is DFQATT and CDR2 is SNEGSKA in the germline V gene (reference sequence). Between the trimmed V and J ends, which lost 1 base and 6 bases, there was a span of 12 bases. The chain's CDR3 is CSARVPREAEAFF. CDR3 in DNA: TGCAGTGCTAGAGTCCCCAGGGAGGCTGAAGCTTTCTTT.

On this clonotype itself: A much larger clone sits a single nucleotide away, making a read error possible. The chain uses TRBV3-1 and TRBJ2-7; TRBD2 is a possible D gene (6 bases). Germline V gives CDR1 LGHDT, CDR2 YNNKEL (reference sequence). The CDR3 runs to 15 residues. CDR3 in DNA: TGTGCCAGCAGCCAAGATCACAGCGGGCCCTACGGGCAGTACTTC. Protein: CASSQDHSGPYGQYF.

This clonotype occurred many times. This sequence joins TRBV5-6 and TRBJ1-1, with D possibly being TRBD1 (5 bases). Per the germline V gene, CDR1 is SGHDT and CDR2 is YYEEEE. CDR3 length: 17 residues. V gave up 3 bases and J gave up 1 base, with 19 bases separating them. This CDR3 is CASSSINRNDGNTEAFF. CDR3 nucleotides: TGTGCCAGCAGCTCAATAAACAGGAATGATGGGAACACTGAAGCTTTCTTT.

In its sample, this clonotype was seen a few times. The DNA of the CDR3 is TGCGCCAGCAGTGACCGGGACTTCTGGACTGAAGCTTTCTTT. Residues: CASSDRDFWTEAFF. This rearrangement joins TRBV10-2 to TRBJ1-1, with a weak D call TRBD1 (5 bases). Trimming removed 3 bases from V and 5 bases from J, with 13 bases in between. Germline loops: CDR1 WSHSY, CDR2 SAAADI. This CDR3 has 14 residues.

This chain links TRBV2 with TRBJ2-7; D not resolved. CDR1 is SNHLY, CDR2 FYNNEI, per germline. This CDR3 is built from 10 residues. Trimming removed 8 bases at V and 4 bases at J, with 6 bases between. CDR3 coding DNA: TGTGCCAGCGCGACTTACGAGCAGTACTTC. This translates into CASATYEQYF. The full variable domain, in which reference TRBV2 and TRBJ2-7 provide the parts outside the CDR3, is EPEVTQTPSHQVTQMGQEVILRCVPISNHLYFYWYRQILGQKVEFLVSFYNNEISEKSEIFDDQFSVERPDGSNFTLKIRSTKLEDSAMYFCASATYEQYFGPGTRLTVT.

This clonotype was counted at least ten times. The rearrangement joins TRBV20-1 to TRBJ2-1; 11 bases are a match to TRBD2. The CDR3 extends over 16 amino acids. V was clipped by 0 bases and J by 4 bases; unmatched bases: 5. Per germline, CDR1 DFQATT and CDR2 SNEGSKA (reference sequence). This CDR3 reads CSARDPSGRWYNEQFF. CDR3 nucleotide sequence: TGCAGTGCTAGAGACCCTAGCGGGAGGTGGTACAATGAGCAGTTCTTC.

V usage is TRBV4-1 and J usage is TRBJ2-5; no clear D gene. With 1 base removed from V and 5 bases from J, the gap between germline ends came to 14 bases. The CDR3 has 15 amino acids. Germline V gene data show CDR1 as MGHRA and CDR2 as YSYEKL. The CDR3 DNA reads as TGCGCCAGCAGCCAAGTCAGTCTATCCAGGGAGACCCAGTACTTC. Protein sequence: CASSQVSLSRETQYF.

The chain uses TRBV19 and TRBJ2-1; 9 bases are a match to TRBD2. The germline CDR1 and CDR2 sequences are LNHDA and SQIVND (reference sequence). The junction had 6 bases not matched to a gene; V was cut back by 3 bases and J by 9 bases. The CDR3 extends over 14 amino acids. The CDR3 sequence is CASSIVAGVSEQFF. DNA for the CDR3: TGTGCCAGTAGTATTGTAGCGGGAGTAAGTGAGCAGTTCTTC.

This chain connects TRBV10-1 to TRBJ2-3, with 10 bases identical to TRBD2. CDR3 size: 19 residues. The germline CDR1 and CDR2 sequences are WNHNN and SYGVQD (reference sequence). J lost 4 bases, V lost 0 bases, and 13 bases had no gene match. The CDR3 DNA reads as TGCGCCAGCAGTGAGTCTCGACTAGTAGCGGGAGGTTCGGCAGATACGCAGTATTTT. Translating gives CASSESRLVAGGSADTQYF.

This clonotype came up many times. The rearrangement uses TRBV15 and TRBJ1-4; D uncertain. V dropped 0 bases and J dropped 3 bases, with 8 bases sitting between them. Germline lookup yields CDR1 LNHNV and CDR2 YYDKDF (reference sequence). This CDR3 has 15 residues. CDR3 in DNA: TGTGCCACCAGCAGAGATCTAAGTTCTAATGAAAAACTGTTTTTT. Protein product: CATSRDLSSNEKLFF.

The genes are TRBV7-8 and TRBJ2-1, with 12 bases aligning to TRBD2. Per germline, CDR1 SGHVS and CDR2 FQNEAQ. The CDR3 runs to 16 residues. J gave up 4 bases and V 3 bases, and 4 bases lay outside the gene matches. Here the CDR3 reads CASSFLLAGGYNEQFF. For the CDR3, the DNA is TGTGCCAGCAGCTTTCTACTAGCGGGGGGATACAATGAGCAGTTCTTC.

The rearrangement joins TRBV20-1 to TRBJ2-7, with D perhaps matching TRBD1 or TRBD2 (6 bases each). The CDR3 runs to 16 residues. Trimming left V 1 base short and J 4 bases short, with 20 bases between. CDR1 and CDR2 (germline): DFQATT, SNEGSKA (reference sequence). The CDR3 sequence: CSARGPRPGARYEQYF. The CDR3 DNA sequence: TGCAGTGCTAGAGGCCCCCGACCGGGGGCGAGATACGAGCAGTACTTC.

This clonotype was counted at least ten times. The rearrangement links TRBV7-2 to TRBJ2-7; the D gene is possibly TRBD2 (6 bases). The CDR3 runs to 16 residues. Germline CDR1 reads SGHTA; CDR2 reads FQGNSA. Trimming shortened V by 2 bases and J by 2 bases, and 16 bases separated the two germline ends. The CDR3 loop is CASSLRWEASPYEQYF. CDR3 bases: TGTGCCAGCAGCTTACGGTGGGAGGCGTCCCCCTACGAGCAGTACTTC.

This clonotype was counted many times. V is TRBV11-2 and J is TRBJ2-2; unclear D gene. Deletions cut 5 bases from V and 7 bases from J, with 11 bases between. CDR3 size: 13 residues. Germline-derived CDR1 and CDR2 are SGHAT and FQNNGV. The CDR3 reads CASSLTPIGELFF. The CDR3 DNA is TGTGCCAGCAGCCTCACCCCAATCGGGGAGCTGTTTTTT.

This clonotype was picked up many times. The gene calls are TRBV2 and TRBJ1-6; no reliable D call. V lost 1 base and J lost 0, with 13 bases in between. The CDR3 has 18 residues. The germline V gene encodes CDR1 SNHLY and CDR2 FYNNEI. The CDR3, as DNA: TGTGCCAGCAGTGAAGTGTCCCGACCGAGCTCCTATAATTCACCCCTCCACTTT. Translation gives CASSEVSRPSSYNSPLHF. The full variable domain, in which reference TRBV2 and TRBJ1-6 provide the parts outside the CDR3, is EPEVTQTPSHQVTQMGQEVILRCVPISNHLYFYWYRQILGQKVEFLVSFYNNEISEKSEIFDDQFSVERPDGSNFTLKIRSTKLEDSAMYFCASSEVSRPSSYNSPLHFGNGTRLTVT.